This entry is about one T cell receptor (beta chain). The antigen remains unidentified. With no exceptions, donors were healthy Caucasians. The record originates from a study of identical twins. Study results and limitations: Abundant cord blood beta clonotypes carried fewer insertions; memory repertoires showed none. Modelling approaches yielded underestimates of out-of-frame TCR alpha sharing between monozygotic twins.

Germline V gene sequence: CDR1 LGHNA, CDR2 YNFKEQ. The length of the CDR3 is 14 residues. V was clipped by 2 bases and J by 7 bases; unmatched bases: 4. TCRdb itself ran the 5' RACE reads through MiXCR, one entry per CDR3 protein. The sample shows a few hundred thousand distinct CDR3 sequences, around 15% of them seen only once. The data were also submitted as part of a second study, on yellow fever vaccine responses in identical twins.

This sequence joins TRBV4-2 and TRBJ2-1; 8 bases agree with TRBD1. The receptor was isolated from a woman aged 18-29 years in good health. Sequencing was performed on CD4+ T cells sorted from blood. This CDR3 is CASSQYGQGNEQFF. CDR3 in DNA: TGTGCCAGCAGCCAATACGGACAGGGTAATGAGCAGTTCTTC.